This TCR beta chain comes out of a study of blood T cell repertoires in COVID-19. Sequencing was performed with immunoSEQ multiplex PCR; in TCRdb, only in-frame clones are kept and a portion is missing. The table has 200,000 to 250,000 clones, over 60% seen once; the top ten hold about 5.5%. The germline V gene has CDR1 SGHDT and CDR2 YYEEEE. The CDR3 contains 14 residues. V lost 1 base and J 4 bases, leaving 11 bases between the germline ends. Sequenced: peripheral blood. This clonotype was obtained from a woman in her 70s with acute or convalescent COVID-19. The chain employs TRBV5-6 and TRBJ1-2; D unresolved. The CDR3 DNA follows: TGTGCCAGCAGCTTGAATCGGGGTGGCTATGGCTACACCTTC. This translates into CASSLNRGGYGYTF.